The 21 T cell receptor beta chains reported below all come from one sample, sequenced in a study of T cell changes during pregnancy in multiple sclerosis (dated by TCRdb to the late 2010s). To prepare the library, the immunoSEQ multiplex PCR assay was applied. TCRdb holds this immuneACCESS table with in-frame rearrangements only. Some clones are missing; in checked studies, unresolved V genes explain under half, and the rest has no known cause. This sample lists 40,000 to 50,000 clones; about 94% were detected once. The ten largest account for more than 4% of the sample. This specimen was CD8+ T cells from peripheral blood mononuclear cells, taken in the first trimester of pregnancy. All receptors come from a female donor with multiple sclerosis, enrolled in a pregnancy study.

The J gene is TRBJ1-2, the V gene TRBV7-3; no clear D. Germline-derived CDR1 and CDR2 are SGHTA and FQGTGA. This CDR3 comprises 12 residues. Trimming took 2 bases from V and 5 from J, leaving 6 bases between them. CDR3 protein: CASSLEGYGYTF. The CDR3 DNA is TGTGCCAGCAGCTTAGAGGGATATGGCTACACCTTC.

The chain links TRBV4-1 to TRBJ2-7; 8 bases line up with TRBD2. V trimming: 2 bases; J trimming: 0 bases; junction bases outside the gene matches: 6. The CDR3 totals 16 residues. Germline CDR1 and CDR2: MGHRA and YSYEKL. Written as DNA, the CDR3 is TGCGCCAGCAGCCAAATAGCGGGGCAGAGCTCCTACGAGCAGTACTTC. Translation: CASSQIAGQSSYEQYF.

The chain links TRBV4-2 to TRBJ2-1; 9 bases agree with TRBD2. The CDR3 has 16 residues. V was pared by 4 bases and J by 4 bases, with 8 bases of the junction left unmatched. The germline V gene encodes CDR1 LGHNA and CDR2 YNFKEQ. CDR3 sequence reads: CASSRLASGAYNEQFF. In nucleotides, the CDR3 is TGTGCCAGCAGCCGGCTTGCTAGCGGGGCTTACAATGAGCAGTTCTTC.

This clone was detected a few times. The J gene is TRBJ1-3, the V gene TRBV30; D unresolved. This CDR3 comprises 14 residues. Per germline, CDR1 GTSNPN and CDR2 SVGIG (reference sequence). V was trimmed by 5 bases and J by 0 bases, leaving 11 bases between them. The CDR3 region is CAWRHYSSGNTIYF. The CDR3 coding sequence is TGTGCCTGGCGACATTACAGCTCTGGAAACACCATATATTTT.

The rearrangement joins TRBV13 to TRBJ2-5; D is undetermined. Germline V lookup: CDR1 PRHDT, CDR2 FYEKMQ (reference sequence). V was pared by 2 bases and J by 5 bases, with 3 bases between. The CDR3 spans 11 residues. CDR3 sequence (DNA): TGTGCCAGCAGCTTATATGAGACCCAGTACTTC. It specifies CASSLYETQYF.

This chain links TRBV7-9 with TRBJ2-7; 8 positions agree with TRBD1. The trim removed 2 bases at V and 1 base at J, leaving 7 bases unmatched. CDR3 length: 16 amino acids. Per germline, CDR1 SEHNR and CDR2 FQNEAQ (reference sequence). The CDR3 here is CASSLLRDRSSYEQYF. The CDR3 DNA is TGTGCCAGCAGCTTACTCCGGGACAGGAGTTCCTACGAGCAGTACTTC.

The gene calls are TRBV5-1 and TRBJ1-2; no clear D gene. There are 14 residues in the CDR3. The germline V gene has CDR1 SGHRS and CDR2 YFSETQ. V was clipped by 0 bases and J by 8 bases, with 14 bases between them. In nucleotides, the CDR3 is TGCGCCAGCAGCTTGGCCGGACCGGGAGGGGGCTACACCTTC. As protein: CASSLAGPGGGYTF.

The J gene is TRBJ2-7, the V gene TRBV19, with 7 nucleotides matching TRBD1. This CDR3 contains 17 residues. Germline lookup yields CDR1 LNHDA and CDR2 SQIVND (reference sequence). V trimming: 5 bases; J trimming: 1 base; junction bases outside the gene matches: 14. The CDR3, as DNA: TGTGCCAGTAGTGCGATATGGTCCGGGGACAGTTCCTACGAGCAGTACTTC. Its protein product is CASSAIWSGDSSYEQYF.

This CDR3 reads CASSAEGKSYEQYF. The CDR3 region has the DNA TGTGCCAGCAGCGCTGAGGGCAAATCCTACGAGCAGTACTTC. The chain joins TRBV9 to TRBJ2-7, with a possible D match to TRBD2 (5 bases). The germline V gene encodes CDR1 SGDLS and CDR2 YYNGEE. The V end was cut by 3 bases, the J end by 1 base, with 11 bases between. This CDR3 is 14 amino acids long.

This clone turned up a few times. The J gene is TRBJ1-1, the V gene TRBV14; D is uncertain. Germline V gene lookup returns CDR1 SGHDN and CDR2 FVKESK. The CDR3 covers 14 residues. V gave up 0 bases and J gave up 5 bases, with 10 bases separating them. The CDR3 DNA follows: TGTGCCAGCAGCCAAGATCTAGTGAGTACTGAAGCTTTCTTT. Translation gives CASSQDLVSTEAFF. The full variable domain, with the rest looked up from reference TRBV14 and TRBJ1-1, is EAGVTQFPSHSVIEKGQTVTLRCDPISGHDNLYWYRRVMGKEIKFLLHFVKESKQDESGMPNNRFLAERTGGTYSTLKVQPAELEDSGVYFCASSQDLVSTEAFFGQGTRLTVV.

The chain is built from TRBV18 and TRBJ2-1, with D possibly matching TRBD1 (6 bases). With 6 bases removed from V and 2 bases from J, the gap between germline ends came to 14 bases. Germline assignment: CDR1 KGHSH and CDR2 LQKENI. There are 15 residues in the CDR3. The DNA of the CDR3 is TGTGCCAGCTCGCTCAACAGGGAACCCTACAATGAGCAGTTCTTC. Translated, it gives CASSLNREPYNEQFF.

This clone was detected once. The chain uses TRBV27 and TRBJ1-1; 8 nucleotides align to TRBD1. The V gene's germline CDR1 is MNHEY and CDR2 SMNVEV (reference sequence). The CDR3 sequence is 13 residues long. The junction had 3 bases not matched to a gene; V was cut back by 9 bases and J by 0 bases. The CDR3 is CASWTGLNTEAFF. CDR3 DNA: TGTGCCAGTTGGACAGGGCTGAACACTGAAGCTTTCTTT.

The chain joins TRBV19 to TRBJ1-2; possibly TRBD1 for D (5 bases). The CDR3 has 10 residues. The germline V gene encodes CDR1 LNHDA and CDR2 SQIVND (reference sequence). V dropped 9 bases and J dropped 6 bases, with 8 bases sitting between them. CDR3 DNA: TGTGCCAGCGGGGGGAATGGCTACACCTTC. Amino acids: CASGGNGYTF.

The rearrangement joins TRBV30 to TRBJ2-3, with 8 bases matching TRBD1. The CDR3 is 13 residues long. Germline CDR1 reads GTSNPN; CDR2 reads SVGIG (reference sequence). After removal of 3 bases from V and 1 base from J, the junction contained 0 bases not matched to a gene. CDR3 nucleotides: TGTGCCTGGAGACAGGGGGGCACAGATACGCAGTATTTT. It translates to CAWRQGGTDTQYF.

V gene TRBV6-5 combines with J gene TRBJ2-7; TRBD2 matches 15 bases. This CDR3 comprises 15 residues. The germline V gene encodes CDR1 MNHEY and CDR2 SVGAGI. V shed 4 bases, J shed 6 bases, and the junction held 4 bases outside the gene matches. CDR3 in amino acids: CASSWTSGGAGEQYF. The CDR3 DNA is TGTGCCAGCAGTTGGACTAGCGGGGGGGCCGGCGAGCAGTACTTC.

The genes are TRBV4-1 and TRBJ2-2, with a tentative D call TRBD2 (5 bases). This CDR3 has 15 amino acids. The V end was cut by 2 bases, the J end by 10 bases, with 17 bases between. In germline, CDR1 is MGHRA, CDR2 YSYEKL. The CDR3 coding sequence is TGCGCCAGCAGCCAATATTTCACCGGGGATAAGGAGCTGTTTTTT. This translates into CASSQYFTGDKELFF.

The rearrangement links TRBV5-4 to TRBJ2-3, with 11 bases aligning to TRBD2. CDR1 SGHNT and CDR2 YYREEE come from the germline V gene (reference sequence). The CDR3 sequence is 15 residues long. J lost 3 bases, V lost 2 bases, and 2 bases had no gene match. The CDR3 region is CASSFTSGSTDTQYF. CDR3 nucleotide sequence: TGTGCCAGCAGCTTTACTAGCGGGAGTACAGATACGCAGTATTTT.

The chain employs TRBV9 and TRBJ2-1, with 10 positions matching TRBD1. J gave up 14 bases and V 3 bases, and 14 bases lay outside the gene matches. The germline V gene has CDR1 SGDLS and CDR2 YYNGEE. This CDR3 comprises 15 residues. The CDR3 DNA is TGTGCCAGCAGCGCAGGAGGGACAGGGGCCCCCACGGAGTTCTTC. Its translation: CASSAGGTGAPTEFF.

The V call is TRBV9, the J call TRBJ2-7; 9 bases are shared with TRBD1. CDR1 SGDLS and CDR2 YYNGEE come from the germline V gene. This CDR3 is 15 amino acids long. Losses at the gene ends were 4 bases for V and 1 base for J; bases not matched to a gene: 6. The CDR3 DNA follows: TGTGCCAGCAGCCCTTCGACAGGGGGGTCCTACGAGCAGTACTTC. As protein: CASSPSTGGSYEQYF.

This sequence joins TRBV5-1 and TRBJ2-7; TRBD1 matches at 9 bases. The CDR3 spans 15 residues. V gave up 4 bases and J gave up 3 bases; unmatched junction bases: 8. Germline values: CDR1 SGHRS, CDR2 YFSETQ. The CDR3: CASSPSGQGYYEQYF. The CDR3 DNA reads as TGCGCCAGCAGCCCCTCGGGACAGGGTTACTACGAGCAGTACTTC.

The chain recombines TRBV27 with TRBJ2-4; D might be TRBD2 (6 bases). V was shortened by 2 bases and J by 6 bases, with 11 bases between the two germline ends. CDR3 length equals 14 residues. Germline V CDR1 and CDR2: MNHEY, SMNVEV (reference sequence). The CDR3 protein is CASSLGRGLNIQYF. The DNA for the CDR3 is TGTGCCAGCAGTTTAGGACGGGGACTAAACATTCAGTACTTC.